These T cell receptor beta chains were read from a single sample in a study of Ad26.COV2.S vaccination and SARS-CoV-2 variants. Sequenced by immunoSEQ multiplex PCR; TCRdb stores in-frame clones only, minus some. The sample carries roughly 500,000 clones, about 88% recorded once. The source material was peripheral blood, sampled in a trial of Ad26.COV2.S vaccine versus placebo. Receptor source: a person aged 18-60 years who received the Ad26.COV2.S COVID-19 vaccine or a placebo. CDR3s include the opening cysteine and the closing phenylalanine or tryptophan. Each record gives: CDR3 length, D gene, clone size, V gene, J gene, CDR3 protein, CDR3 DNA. D genes are given only for firm matches. Not every row has a clone size; where given, it reads once, few, many or a size class.

len: 15; d_gene: -; abundance: -; v_gene: TRBV6-1; j_gene: TRBJ2-3; CDR3aa: CASSEGQGGADTQYF; CDR3nt: TGTGCCAGCAGTGAAGGTCAGGGGGGAGCAGATACGCAGTATTTT
len: 15; d_gene: TRBD2; abundance: -; v_gene: TRBV6-2/TRBV6-3; j_gene: TRBJ2-1; CDR3aa: CASSPLASGYNEQFF; CDR3nt: TGTGCCAGCAGTCCCCTCGCTAGCGGCTACAATGAGCAGTTCTTC
len: 14; d_gene: -; abundance: -; v_gene: TRBV14; j_gene: TRBJ2-2; CDR3aa: CASSPYGGTGELFF; CDR3nt: TGTGCCAGCAGCCCATATGGGGGGACCGGGGAGCTGTTTTTT
len: 15; d_gene: TRBD1; abundance: -; v_gene: TRBV6-5; j_gene: TRBJ1-1; CDR3aa: CASSLEGAGSTEAFF; CDR3nt: TGTGCCAGCTCTCTGGAGGGGGCAGGATCCACTGAAGCTTTCTTT
len: 16; d_gene: -; abundance: once; v_gene: TRBV7-2; j_gene: TRBJ1-2; CDR3aa: CASSALGDSINYGYTF; CDR3nt: TGTGCCAGCAGCGCCTTGGGAGACAGTATAAACTATGGCTACACCTTC
len: 13; d_gene: -; abundance: few; v_gene: TRBV13; j_gene: TRBJ1-3; CDR3aa: CASSLASGNTIYF; CDR3nt: TGTGCCAGCAGCTTAGCCTCTGGAAACACCATATATTTT
len: 15; d_gene: -; abundance: once; v_gene: TRBV27; j_gene: TRBJ1-4; CDR3aa: CASSLSRGGSEKLFF; CDR3nt: TGTGCCAGCAGTTTATCGAGGGGTGGTTCCGAAAAACTGTTTTTT
len: 14; d_gene: -; abundance: -; v_gene: TRBV28; j_gene: TRBJ2-5; CDR3aa: CASRSVAAQETQYF; CDR3nt: TGTGCCAGCAGGTCCGTAGCGGCCCAAGAGACCCAGTACTTC
len: 12; d_gene: -; abundance: -; v_gene: TRBV6-5; j_gene: TRBJ2-1; CDR3aa: CASSLLGEEQFF; CDR3nt: TGTGCCAGCAGCCTCCTTGGGGAGGAGCAGTTCTTC
len: 17; d_gene: -; abundance: once; v_gene: TRBV7-9; j_gene: TRBJ1-1; CDR3aa: CASSLVRWQPLNTEAFF; CDR3nt: TGTGCCAGCAGCTTAGTCCGGTGGCAGCCTCTAAACACTGAAGCTTTCTTT
len: 14; d_gene: -; abundance: -; v_gene: TRBV9; j_gene: TRBJ1-1; CDR3aa: CASSVGGVNTEAFF; CDR3nt: TGTGCCAGCAGCGTAGGGGGTGTGAACACTGAAGCTTTCTTT
len: 13; d_gene: -; abundance: -; v_gene: TRBV4-2; j_gene: TRBJ1-2; CDR3aa: CASSQASWYGYTF; CDR3nt: TGTGCCAGCAGCCAAGCCTCCTGGTATGGCTACACCTTC
len: 14; d_gene: TRBD2; abundance: -; v_gene: TRBV2; j_gene: TRBJ2-2; CDR3aa: CARGTSGSTGELFF; CDR3nt: TGTGCCAGGGGGACTAGCGGGAGCACCGGGGAGCTGTTTTTT
len: 15; d_gene: TRBD2; abundance: -; v_gene: TRBV7-8; j_gene: TRBJ2-1; CDR3aa: CASSRAGGVYNEQFF; CDR3nt: TGTGCCAGCAGCCGAGCGGGAGGGGTCTACAATGAGCAGTTCTTC
len: 16; d_gene: TRBD2; abundance: -; v_gene: TRBV6-5; j_gene: TRBJ2-1; CDR3aa: CASSYGTSGFANEQFF; CDR3nt: TGTGCCAGCAGTTACGGGACTAGCGGGTTTGCCAATGAGCAGTTCTTC
len: 15; d_gene: -; abundance: -; v_gene: TRBV7-3; j_gene: TRBJ2-1; CDR3aa: CASSLWWEVYNEQFF; CDR3nt: TGTGCCAGCAGCTTATGGTGGGAAGTTTACAATGAGCAGTTCTTC
len: 12; d_gene: -; abundance: once; v_gene: TRBV12-3/TRBV12-4; j_gene: TRBJ1-2; CDR3aa: CASSPGPYGYTF; CDR3nt: TGTGCCAGCAGTCCCGGGCCCTATGGCTACACCTTC
len: 16; d_gene: -; abundance: -; v_gene: TRBV5-5; j_gene: TRBJ2-3; CDR3aa: CASSLSPLWASDTQYF; CDR3nt: TGTGCCAGCAGCTTATCCCCGCTCTGGGCGTCGGATACGCAGTATTTT
len: 18; d_gene: TRBD1; abundance: few; v_gene: TRBV4-2; j_gene: TRBJ2-3; CDR3aa: CASSPLGGGQGPTDTQYF; CDR3nt: TGTGCCAGCAGCCCCTTGGGGGGGGGACAGGGACCCACAGATACGCAGTATTTT
len: 16; d_gene: -; abundance: -; v_gene: TRBV29-1; j_gene: TRBJ1-1; CDR3aa: CSGGSGWGMSGTEAFF; CDR3nt: TGCAGCGGAGGCTCCGGGTGGGGGATGAGCGGCACTGAAGCTTTCTTT
len: 14; d_gene: -; abundance: -; v_gene: TRBV5-1; j_gene: TRBJ1-6; CDR3aa: CASSLMILGSPLHF; CDR3nt: TGCGCCAGCAGCTTGATGATTTTAGGATCACCCCTCCACTTT
len: 15; d_gene: -; abundance: -; v_gene: TRBV7-2; j_gene: TRBJ1-5; CDR3aa: CASSPAGLSNQPQHF; CDR3nt: TGTGCCAGCAGTCCGGCAGGCCTGAGCAATCAGCCCCAGCATTTT
len: 14; d_gene: TRBD1; abundance: few; v_gene: TRBV6-5; j_gene: TRBJ1-1; CDR3aa: CASSYSNRGTEAFF; CDR3nt: TGTGCCAGCAGTTACTCGAACAGGGGCACTGAAGCTTTCTTT
len: 18; d_gene: TRBD2; abundance: -; v_gene: TRBV24-1; j_gene: TRBJ2-5; CDR3aa: CATSDSSPGLAGVETQYF; CDR3nt: TGTGCCACCAGTGATTCATCACCCGGACTAGCGGGAGTAGAGACCCAGTACTTC
len: 15; d_gene: TRBD1; abundance: -; v_gene: TRBV3-1/TRBV3-2; j_gene: TRBJ1-2; CDR3aa: CASSLPGQDLGGYTF; CDR3nt: TGTGCCAGCAGCCTACCGGGACAGGATCTGGGGGGCTACACCTTC
len: 15; d_gene: -; abundance: -; v_gene: TRBV29-1; j_gene: TRBJ2-1; CDR3aa: CSVDGVAASYNEQFF; CDR3nt: TGCAGCGTTGACGGAGTAGCGGCCTCCTACAATGAGCAGTTCTTC
len: 15; d_gene: TRBD1; abundance: once; v_gene: TRBV20-1; j_gene: TRBJ2-2; CDR3aa: CSASDRGADTGELFF; CDR3nt: TGCAGTGCTAGTGACAGGGGCGCTGACACCGGGGAGCTGTTTTTT
len: 16; d_gene: -; abundance: -; v_gene: TRBV13; j_gene: TRBJ1-2; CDR3aa: CASSLGSGWGYGGYTF; CDR3nt: TGTGCCAGCAGTCTGGGGTCCGGGTGGGGATACGGCGGCTACACCTTC
len: 13; d_gene: -; abundance: -; v_gene: TRBV5-5; j_gene: TRBJ2-5; CDR3aa: CASSPPYQETQYF; CDR3nt: TGTGCCAGCAGCCCTCCGTACCAAGAGACCCAGTACTTC
len: 11; d_gene: -; abundance: -; v_gene: TRBV5-4; j_gene: TRBJ2-3; CDR3aa: CASSKADTQYF; CDR3nt: TGTGCCAGCAGCAAAGCAGATACGCAGTATTTT
len: 16; d_gene: TRBD1; abundance: few; v_gene: TRBV4-2; j_gene: TRBJ2-3; CDR3aa: CASSQRLGQGSDTQYF; CDR3nt: TGTGCCAGCAGCCAACGATTGGGACAGGGATCCGATACGCAGTATTTT
len: 17; d_gene: -; abundance: -; v_gene: TRBV4-3; j_gene: TRBJ1-5; CDR3aa: CASSQDPPRLTDQPQHF; CDR3nt: TGCGCCAGCAGCCAAGACCCCCCCCGACTAACAGATCAGCCCCAGCATTTT
len: 12; d_gene: -; abundance: -; v_gene: TRBV14; j_gene: TRBJ2-5; CDR3aa: CASSQVGEAQYF; CDR3nt: TGTGCCAGCAGCCAAGTGGGGGAGGCCCAGTACTTC
len: 14; d_gene: -; abundance: -; v_gene: TRBV6-5; j_gene: TRBJ1-6; CDR3aa: CASSLYRDNSPLHF; CDR3nt: TGTGCCAGCAGTTTGTACAGAGATAATTCACCCCTCCACTTT
len: 15; d_gene: -; abundance: -; v_gene: TRBV25-1; j_gene: TRBJ1-4; CDR3aa: CASSGSMGLNEKLFF; CDR3nt: TGTGCCAGCAGTGGATCTATGGGTCTAAATGAAAAACTGTTTTTT
len: 13; d_gene: -; abundance: -; v_gene: TRBV19; j_gene: TRBJ1-1; CDR3aa: CASRLLGGSEAFF; CDR3nt: TGTGCCAGTAGACTGCTCGGGGGTTCTGAAGCTTTCTTT
len: 15; d_gene: TRBD1; abundance: -; v_gene: TRBV6-1; j_gene: TRBJ1-1; CDR3aa: CASSTGQGMNTEAFF; CDR3nt: TGTGCCAGCAGTACAGGACAGGGAATGAACACTGAAGCTTTCTTT
len: 11; d_gene: -; abundance: -; v_gene: TRBV29-1; j_gene: TRBJ2-1; CDR3aa: CSVIGQYEQFF; CDR3nt: TGCAGCGTAATCGGACAGTACGAGCAGTTCTTC
len: 13; d_gene: -; abundance: few; v_gene: TRBV7-2; j_gene: TRBJ1-2; CDR3aa: CASSLGRGLGYTF; CDR3nt: TGTGCCAGCAGCTTGGGTCGGGGCCTTGGCTACACCTTC
len: 13; d_gene: -; abundance: -; v_gene: TRBV12-5; j_gene: TRBJ2-1; CDR3aa: CASGSAPWGEQFF; CDR3nt: TGTGCTAGTGGTTCCGCGCCCTGGGGTGAGCAGTTCTTC
len: 12; d_gene: -; abundance: -; v_gene: TRBV24-1; j_gene: TRBJ1-2; CDR3aa: CATSDRGDGYTF; CDR3nt: TGTGCCACCAGTGACCGGGGGGATGGCTACACCTTC
len: 16; d_gene: -; abundance: -; v_gene: TRBV4-1; j_gene: TRBJ1-5; CDR3aa: CASSRTGRQLNQPQHF; CDR3nt: TGCGCCAGCAGCCGAACCGGGAGGCAGTTGAATCAGCCCCAGCATTTT